This T cell receptor beta chain derives from a study of blood T cell repertoires in COVID-19. Across the study: Italy, Spain and the United States were the sources of the convalescent and acute COVID-19 samples. Nucleic acid was either cDNA or gDNA, and it came from T cells, B-cell-depleted T cells, or PBMCs.

The CDR3 extends over 15 amino acids. Germline V gene data show CDR1 as LGHDT and CDR2 as YNNKEL (reference sequence). The ends were cut back, 0 bases at V and 7 bases at J, with 13 bases in the middle. Study processing details: Scientists estimated how many nucleated cells there were by amplifying reference gene primers. This table comes from immunoSEQ multiplex PCR, and its TCRdb copy is limited to in-frame clones, with some not included. Clonal size and the V and J genes are those of that table, whereas D and trimming came from the DNA. This table holds roughly 280,000 clones, 87% found once. This clone was picked up a small number of times.

The origin of this receptor is a woman in her fifties or sixties who had recovered from COVID-19. The chain joins TRBV3-1 (or the pseudogene TRBV3-2) to TRBJ1-5; no clear D gene. The sequencing input was peripheral blood. In DNA form, the CDR3 reads TGTGCCAGCAGCCAAGATCCGGCAGGCGTCCAGCCCCAGCATTTT. Protein: CASSQDPAGVQPQHF.